This passage covers 17 T cell receptor beta chains from one sample sequenced in a study of identical twins. TCRdb redid the calling of the 5' RACE reads with MiXCR, one entry per CDR3 protein. The sample comprises roughly 570,000 distinct CDR3 sequences, 9.6% of which are singletons, and around 3.1% rests with the top ten. This sample also appeared in a second study, on yellow fever vaccine responses in identical twins.

The sequenced sample was PBMCs. All receptors derive from a woman aged 18-29 years in good health.

This clonotype occurred many times. The rearrangement links TRBV29-1 to TRBJ2-1; a possible D gene is TRBD1 (5 bases). CDR3 length equals 14 residues. V was clipped by 0 bases and J by 8 bases, with 14 bases between them. CDR1 SQVTM and CDR2 ANQGSEA come from the germline V gene. The CDR3: CSVEDHRRGDEQFF. The CDR3 nucleotides are TGCAGCGTTGAAGACCACCGAAGGGGCGATGAGCAGTTCTTC.

The chain links TRBV7-8 to TRBJ1-1; 8 nucleotides line up with TRBD1. The germline V gene encodes CDR1 SGHVS and CDR2 FQNEAQ. Germline trimming cut 3 bases from V and 5 bases from J; bases unmatched to any gene: 11. This CDR3 is built from 16 residues. CDR3 DNA sequence: TGTGCCAGCAGCTTCCTCAGGCAGGGGGCGATGACTGAAGCTTTCTTT. Its translation is CASSFLRQGAMTEAFF.

At least ten counts were recorded for this clonotype. The genes are TRBV4-2 and TRBJ2-5; TRBD1 or TRBD2 may be the D gene (5 bases each). CDR3 length: 13 amino acids. The ends were cut back, 3 bases at V and 5 bases at J, with 10 bases in the middle. CDR1 and CDR2 (germline): LGHNA, YNFKEQ. This CDR3 reads CASSHLGEETQYF. DNA for the CDR3: TGTGCCAGCAGCCACCTAGGGGAGGAGACCCAGTACTTC.

This clonotype was found many times. The rearrangement links TRBV28 to TRBJ2-7; 11 bases fit TRBD2. Germline CDR1 and CDR2: MDHEN and SYDVKM. V shed 2 bases and J 2 bases; nucleotides not matched to a gene: 2. This CDR3 has 15 residues. The CDR3: CASSLQLAGAYEQYF. The CDR3 DNA reads as TGTGCCAGCAGTTTACAACTAGCGGGAGCCTACGAGCAGTACTTC.

This clonotype has just a few counts. The V and J genes are TRBV2 and TRBJ1-3; 8 positions match TRBD1. CDR3 length: 17 amino acids. Germline lookup yields CDR1 SNHLY and CDR2 FYNNEI. The ends lost 4 bases at V and 4 bases at J; junction bases unmatched: 12. The CDR3 DNA reads TGTGCCAGCAGTGGCTTGGCGCAGGGGGCAGAAGGAAACACCATATATTTT. This sequence encodes CASSGLAQGAEGNTIYF. The whole variable domain, filled in from reference TRBV2 and TRBJ1-3, reads EPEVTQTPSHQVTQMGQEVILRCVPISNHLYFYWYRQILGQKVEFLVSFYNNEISEKSEIFDDQFSVERPDGSNFTLKIRSTKLEDSAMYFCASSGLAQGAEGNTIYFGEGSWLTVV.

This clonotype was picked up many times. The genes are TRBV7-2 and TRBJ2-7; D tentatively fits TRBD1 or TRBD2 (6 bases each). V lost 4 bases and J lost 7, with 17 bases in between. Germline CDR1 reads SGHTA; CDR2 reads FQGNSA. The CDR3 loop spans 14 amino acids. CDR3 loop: CASSYPGGSGEQYF. The CDR3 nucleotides read TGTGCCAGCAGCTATCCCGGGGGCTCAGGGGAGCAGTACTTC.

This clonotype was seen only a few times. This chain connects TRBV29-1 to TRBJ2-2; D gene uncertain. The ends were cut back, 5 bases at V and 2 bases at J, with 6 bases in the middle. Per the germline V gene, CDR1 is SQVTM and CDR2 is ANQGSEA. The CDR3 contains 12 residues. CDR3 sequence: CSVSENTGELFF. In DNA form, the CDR3 reads TGCAGCGTTAGCGAAAACACCGGGGAGCTGTTTTTT.

This clonotype was observed many times. The chain is built from TRBV18 and TRBJ1-1; 7 positions agree with TRBD1. V shed 6 bases, J shed 8 bases, and the junction held 3 bases outside the gene matches. The CDR3 consists of 11 residues. Germline values: CDR1 KGHSH, CDR2 LQKENI. The CDR3 here is CASSSDREAFF. The CDR3 nucleotides are TGTGCCAGCTCCTCGGACAGGGAAGCTTTCTTT.

This clonotype has at least ten counts. The chain has TRBV28 and TRBJ2-3, with D possibly TRBD2 on 6 matching bases. Per germline, CDR1 MDHEN and CDR2 SYDVKM. This CDR3 comprises 14 residues. The germline V and J ends were trimmed by 4 bases and 2 bases, with 10 bases remaining between them. The CDR3 sequence is CASSSGGSTDTQYF. The CDR3 DNA reads TGTGCCAGCAGTTCCGGAGGGTCCACAGATACGCAGTATTTT.

The rearrangement uses TRBV10-2 and TRBJ1-3, with D possibly matching TRBD1 (5 bases). CDR1 is WSHSY, CDR2 SAAADI, per germline. The CDR3 is made up of 14 amino acids. Trimming pared 6 bases from V and 1 base from J, leaving 10 bases between. The CDR3 DNA reads as TGCGCCAGCAGGGGGGTTAGTTCTGGAAACACCATATATTTT. It specifies CASRGVSSGNTIYF.

This clonotype was detected ten times or more. The genes are TRBV20-1 and TRBJ1-2; the match to TRBD1 covers 10 bases. CDR1 is DFQATT and CDR2 is SNEGSKA in the germline V gene (reference sequence). V lost 6 bases to trimming and J lost 1 base; unmatched junction nucleotides: 5. This CDR3 has 14 residues. CDR3 loop: CSAGGTGVNYGYTF. CDR3 coding DNA: TGCAGTGCCGGCGGGACAGGGGTTAACTATGGCTACACCTTC.

CDR3 nucleotide sequence: TGCGCCAGCAGTGAAGACGGCTCGGGGCTTAACTATGGCTACACCTTC. Translation gives CASSEDGSGLNYGYTF. The rearrangement uses TRBV10-2 and TRBJ1-2, with D possibly TRBD1 on 5 matching bases. CDR1 and CDR2 (germline): WSHSY, SAAADI. Trimming stripped 3 bases from V and 1 base from J, with 15 bases between. The CDR3 contains 16 residues.

V is TRBV7-9 and J is TRBJ2-5, with 16 bases lining up with TRBD2. J was trimmed by 4 bases and V by 5 bases; bases with no gene match: 7. There are 17 residues in the CDR3. The germline V gene has CDR1 SEHNR and CDR2 FQNEAQ (reference sequence). The CDR3 bases are TGTGCCAGCAGCACGGGACTAGCGGGGGGGCTTCGAGAGACCCAGTACTTC. Translating it yields CASSTGLAGGLRETQYF.

The CDR3 DNA reads TGCAGTGCTAGTCTTGGGATTCCTTACAATGAGCAGTTCTTC. Translation: CSASLGIPYNEQFF. This chain links TRBV20-1 with TRBJ2-1; D remains ambiguous. From germline, CDR1 is DFQATT and CDR2 SNEGSKA (reference sequence). CDR3 length: 14 amino acids. V lost 3 bases and J lost 4, with 13 bases in between.

There are a few counts of this clonotype. The CDR3 DNA is TGCGCCAGCAGTCAGTTTGACGGTTCCTACGAGCAGTACTTC. Protein: CASSQFDGSYEQYF. This chain uses TRBV5-1 with TRBJ2-7; no firm D call. Germline CDR1 reads SGHRS; CDR2 reads YFSETQ. The V end lost 5 bases, the J end lost 1 base, and 13 bases lay between the germline ends. This CDR3 contains 14 residues.

The rearrangement links TRBV6-2 or TRBV6-3 to TRBJ2-3, with unresolved D. The germline V and J ends were trimmed by 7 bases and 4 bases, with 12 bases remaining between them. This CDR3 is 13 amino acids long. Germline lookup yields CDR1 MNHEY and CDR2 SVGEGT. The CDR3 nucleotides read TGTGCCAGCACGGACCCATTTGCAGATACGCAGTATTTT. It encodes CASTDPFADTQYF.

This clonotype has just a few counts. The gene calls are TRBV29-1 and TRBJ2-1, with TRBD2 identical over 9 bases. With 7 bases clipped from V and 4 bases from J, the junction kept 5 bases outside the gene matches. From germline, CDR1 is SQVTM and CDR2 ANQGSEA. This CDR3 comprises 13 residues. CDR3 in amino acids: CSAGLALYNEQFF. The CDR3 region has the DNA TGCAGCGCGGGACTAGCCCTATACAATGAGCAGTTCTTC.